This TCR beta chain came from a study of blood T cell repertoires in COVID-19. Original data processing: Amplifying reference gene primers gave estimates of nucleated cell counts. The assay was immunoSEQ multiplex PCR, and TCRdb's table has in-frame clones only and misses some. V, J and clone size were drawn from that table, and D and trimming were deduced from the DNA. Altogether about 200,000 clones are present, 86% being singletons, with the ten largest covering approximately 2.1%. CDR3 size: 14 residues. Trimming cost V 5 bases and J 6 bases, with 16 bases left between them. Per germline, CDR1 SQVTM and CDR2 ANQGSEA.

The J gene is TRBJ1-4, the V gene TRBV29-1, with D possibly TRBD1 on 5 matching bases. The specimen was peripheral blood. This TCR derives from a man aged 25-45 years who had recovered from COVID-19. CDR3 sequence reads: CSVLGGEGHEKLFF. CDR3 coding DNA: TGCAGCGTTTTGGGGGGTGAAGGGCATGAAAAACTGTTTTTT. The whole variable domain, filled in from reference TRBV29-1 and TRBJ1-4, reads SAVISQKPSRDICQRGTSLTIQCQVDSQVTMMFWYRQQPGQSLTLIATANQGSEATYESGFVIDKFPISRPNLTFSTLTVSNMSPEDSSIYLCSVLGGEGHEKLFFGSGTQLSVL.